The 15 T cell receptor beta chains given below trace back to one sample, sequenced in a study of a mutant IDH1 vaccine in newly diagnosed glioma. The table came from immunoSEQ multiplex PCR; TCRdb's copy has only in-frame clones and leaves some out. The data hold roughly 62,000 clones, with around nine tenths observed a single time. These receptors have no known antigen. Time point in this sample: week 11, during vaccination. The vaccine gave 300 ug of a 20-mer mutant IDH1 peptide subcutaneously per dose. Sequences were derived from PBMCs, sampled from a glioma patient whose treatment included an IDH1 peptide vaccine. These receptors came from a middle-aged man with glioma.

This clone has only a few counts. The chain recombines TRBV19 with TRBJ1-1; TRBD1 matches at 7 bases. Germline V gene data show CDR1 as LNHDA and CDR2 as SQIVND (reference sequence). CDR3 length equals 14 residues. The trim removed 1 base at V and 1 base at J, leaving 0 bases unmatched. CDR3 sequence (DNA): TGTGCCAGTAGTATAGGGACAGGGAACACTGAAGCTTTCTTT. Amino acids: CASSIGTGNTEAFF.

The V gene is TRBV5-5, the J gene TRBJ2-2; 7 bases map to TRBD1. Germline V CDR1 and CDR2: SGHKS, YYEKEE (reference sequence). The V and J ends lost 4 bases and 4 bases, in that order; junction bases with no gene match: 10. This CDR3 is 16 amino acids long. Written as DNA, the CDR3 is TGTGCCAGCAGCGCTAGCTCCGGGACAGCCACCGGGGAGCTGTTTTTT. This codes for CASSASSGTATGELFF. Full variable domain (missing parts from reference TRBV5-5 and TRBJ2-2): DAGVTQSPTHLIKTRGQQVTLRCSPISGHKSVSWYQQVLGQGPQFIFQYYEKEERGRGNFPDRFSARQFPNYSSELNVNALLLGDSALYLCASSASSGTATGELFFGEGSRLTVL.

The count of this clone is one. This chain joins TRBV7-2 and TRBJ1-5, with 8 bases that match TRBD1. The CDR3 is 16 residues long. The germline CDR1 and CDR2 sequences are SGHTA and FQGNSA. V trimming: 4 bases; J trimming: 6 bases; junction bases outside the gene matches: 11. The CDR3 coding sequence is TGTGCCAGCAGCTCTATCTCAGGGGGCGCGGGTCAGCCCCAGCATTTT. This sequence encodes CASSSISGGAGQPQHF.

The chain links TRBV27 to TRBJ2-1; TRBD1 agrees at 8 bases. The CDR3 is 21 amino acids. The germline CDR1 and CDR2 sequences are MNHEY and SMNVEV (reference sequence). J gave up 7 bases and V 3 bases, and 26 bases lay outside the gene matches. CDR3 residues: CASSFLHRGVGDRMLSNEQFF. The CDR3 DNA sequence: TGTGCCAGCAGTTTTCTCCACCGAGGGGTGGGGGACAGGATGTTATCGAATGAGCAGTTCTTC.

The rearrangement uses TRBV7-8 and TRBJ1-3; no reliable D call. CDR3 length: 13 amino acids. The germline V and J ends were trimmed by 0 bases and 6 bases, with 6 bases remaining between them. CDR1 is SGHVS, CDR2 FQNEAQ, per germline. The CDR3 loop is CASSLALTNTIYF. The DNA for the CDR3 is TGTGCCAGCAGCTTAGCGCTCACAAACACCATATATTTT. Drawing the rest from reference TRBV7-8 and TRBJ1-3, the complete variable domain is GAGVSQSPRYKVAKRGQDVALRCDPISGHVSLFWYQQALGQGPEFLTYFQNEAQLDKSGLPSDRFFAERPEGSVSTLKIQRTQQEDSAVYLCASSLALTNTIYFGEGSWLTVV.

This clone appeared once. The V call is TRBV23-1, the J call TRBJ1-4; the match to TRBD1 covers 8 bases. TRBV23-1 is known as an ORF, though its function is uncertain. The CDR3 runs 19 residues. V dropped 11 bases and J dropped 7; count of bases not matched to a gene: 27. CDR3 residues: CAHRRFGGQGAKFSEKLFF. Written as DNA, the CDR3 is TGCGCCCACAGGAGGTTTGGGGGCCAGGGGGCGAAGTTTAGTGAAAAACTGTTTTTT.

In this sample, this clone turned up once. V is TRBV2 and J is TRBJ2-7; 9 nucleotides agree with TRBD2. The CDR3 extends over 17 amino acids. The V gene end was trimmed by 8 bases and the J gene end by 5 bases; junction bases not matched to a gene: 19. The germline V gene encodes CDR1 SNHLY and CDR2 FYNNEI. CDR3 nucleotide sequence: TGTGCCAGCGAACCGACAATCGGGGGACTAGCAAGGGACGAGCAGTACGTC. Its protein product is CASEPTIGGLARDEQYV.

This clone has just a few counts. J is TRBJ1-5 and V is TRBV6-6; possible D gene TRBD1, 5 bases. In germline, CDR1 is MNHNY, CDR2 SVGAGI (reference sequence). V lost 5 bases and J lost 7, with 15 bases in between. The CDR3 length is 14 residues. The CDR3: CASSLGGGEQPQHF. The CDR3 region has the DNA TGTGCCAGCAGTCTCGGGGGAGGGGAACAGCCCCAGCATTTT.

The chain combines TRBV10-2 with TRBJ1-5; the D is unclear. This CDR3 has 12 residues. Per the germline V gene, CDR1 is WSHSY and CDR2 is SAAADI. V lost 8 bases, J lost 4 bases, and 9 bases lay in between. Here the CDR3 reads CASGQSNQPQHF. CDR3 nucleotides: TGCGCCAGCGGGCAGTCAAATCAGCCCCAGCATTTT.

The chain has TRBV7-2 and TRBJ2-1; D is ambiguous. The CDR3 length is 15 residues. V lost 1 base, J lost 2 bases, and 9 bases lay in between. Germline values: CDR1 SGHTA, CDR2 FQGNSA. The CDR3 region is CASSLGLGTYNEQFF. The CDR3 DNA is TGTGCCAGCAGCTTAGGTCTAGGGACCTACAATGAGCAGTTCTTC.

The CDR3 DNA reads TGTGCCAGCAGCTTACGACAGGAACACTACGAGCAGTACTTC. It is translated as CASSLRQEHYEQYF. The chain links TRBV11-1 to TRBJ2-7; a possible D gene is TRBD1 (6 bases). V lost 2 bases and J 3 bases, leaving 11 bases between the germline ends. Per germline, CDR1 SGHAT and CDR2 FQDESV (reference sequence). The CDR3 runs to 14 residues.

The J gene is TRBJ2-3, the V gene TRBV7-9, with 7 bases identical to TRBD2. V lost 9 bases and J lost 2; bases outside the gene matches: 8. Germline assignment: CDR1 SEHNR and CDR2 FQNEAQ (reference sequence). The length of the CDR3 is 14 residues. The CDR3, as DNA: TGTGCCAGTGAATGGGGGGACTACACAGATACGCAGTATTTT. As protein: CASEWGDYTDTQYF.

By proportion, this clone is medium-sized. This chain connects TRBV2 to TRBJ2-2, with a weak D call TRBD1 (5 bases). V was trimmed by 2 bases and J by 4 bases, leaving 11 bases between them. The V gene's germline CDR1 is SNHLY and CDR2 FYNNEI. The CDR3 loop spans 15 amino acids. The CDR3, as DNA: TGTGCCAGCAGTGAACGGAGTAGGGGCACCGGGGAGCTGTTTTTT. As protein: CASSERSRGTGELFF.

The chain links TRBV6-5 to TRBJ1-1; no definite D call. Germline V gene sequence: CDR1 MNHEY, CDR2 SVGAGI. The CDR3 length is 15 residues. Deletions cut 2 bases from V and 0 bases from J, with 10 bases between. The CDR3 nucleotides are TGTGCCAGCAGTTACGGGCTAGAGATGAACACTGAAGCTTTCTTT. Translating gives CASSYGLEMNTEAFF.

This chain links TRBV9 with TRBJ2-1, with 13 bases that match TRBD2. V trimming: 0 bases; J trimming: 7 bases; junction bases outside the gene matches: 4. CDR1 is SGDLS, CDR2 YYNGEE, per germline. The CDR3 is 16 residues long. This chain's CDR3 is CASSVAGTSGKNEQFF. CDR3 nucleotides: TGTGCCAGCAGCGTAGCAGGGACTAGCGGGAAAAATGAGCAGTTCTTC. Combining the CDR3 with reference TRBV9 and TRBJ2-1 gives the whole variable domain DSGVTQTPKHLITATGQRVTLRCSPRSGDLSVYWYQQSLDQGLQFLIQYYNGEERAKGNILERFSAQQFPDLHSELNLSSLELGDSALYFCASSVAGTSGKNEQFFGPGTRLTVL.